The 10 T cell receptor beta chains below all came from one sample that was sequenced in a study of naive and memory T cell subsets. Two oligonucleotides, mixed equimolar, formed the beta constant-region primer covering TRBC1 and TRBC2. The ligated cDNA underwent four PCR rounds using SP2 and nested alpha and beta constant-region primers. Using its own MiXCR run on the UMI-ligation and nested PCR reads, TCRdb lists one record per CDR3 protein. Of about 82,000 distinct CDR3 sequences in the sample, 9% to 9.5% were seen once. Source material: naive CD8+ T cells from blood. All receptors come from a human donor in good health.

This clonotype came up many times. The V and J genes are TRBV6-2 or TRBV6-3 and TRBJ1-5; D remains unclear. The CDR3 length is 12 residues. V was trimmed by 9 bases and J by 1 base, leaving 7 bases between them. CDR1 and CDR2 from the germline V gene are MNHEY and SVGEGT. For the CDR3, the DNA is TGTGCCAGTGCGTCGAGCAATCAGCCCCAGCATTTT. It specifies CASASSNQPQHF.

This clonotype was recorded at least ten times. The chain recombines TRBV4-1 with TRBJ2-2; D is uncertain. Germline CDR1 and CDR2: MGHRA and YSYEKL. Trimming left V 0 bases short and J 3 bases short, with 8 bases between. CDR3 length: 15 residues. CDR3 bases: TGCGCCAGCAGCCAAGAAGAACAGTACACCGGGGAGCTGTTTTTT. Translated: CASSQEEQYTGELFF.

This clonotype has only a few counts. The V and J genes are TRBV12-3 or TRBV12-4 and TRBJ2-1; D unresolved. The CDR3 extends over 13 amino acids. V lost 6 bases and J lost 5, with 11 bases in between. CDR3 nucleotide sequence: TGTGCCAGCAGCTCCGGGCTAGACAATGAGCAGTTCTTC. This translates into CASSSGLDNEQFF.

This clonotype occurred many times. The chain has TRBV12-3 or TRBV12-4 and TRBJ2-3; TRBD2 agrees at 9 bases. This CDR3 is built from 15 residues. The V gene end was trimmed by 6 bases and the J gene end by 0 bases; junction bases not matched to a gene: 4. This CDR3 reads CASSSTSGSTDTQYF. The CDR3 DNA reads TGTGCCAGCAGCTCAACTAGCGGGAGCACAGATACGCAGTATTTT.

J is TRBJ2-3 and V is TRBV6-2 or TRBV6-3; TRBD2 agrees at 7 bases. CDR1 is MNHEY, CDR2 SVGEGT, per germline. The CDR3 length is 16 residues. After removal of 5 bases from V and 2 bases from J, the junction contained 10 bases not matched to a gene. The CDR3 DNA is TGTGCCAGCAGTCTTACTAGCCTAGCGGTCACAGATACGCAGTATTTT. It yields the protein CASSLTSLAVTDTQYF.

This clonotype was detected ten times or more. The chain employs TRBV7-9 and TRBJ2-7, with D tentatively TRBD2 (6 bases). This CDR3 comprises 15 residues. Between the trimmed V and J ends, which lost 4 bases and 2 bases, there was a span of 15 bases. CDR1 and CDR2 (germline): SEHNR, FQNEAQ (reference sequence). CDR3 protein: CASSYQGGPAYEQYF. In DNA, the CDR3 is TGTGCCAGCAGCTACCAGGGAGGACCAGCCTACGAGCAGTACTTC.

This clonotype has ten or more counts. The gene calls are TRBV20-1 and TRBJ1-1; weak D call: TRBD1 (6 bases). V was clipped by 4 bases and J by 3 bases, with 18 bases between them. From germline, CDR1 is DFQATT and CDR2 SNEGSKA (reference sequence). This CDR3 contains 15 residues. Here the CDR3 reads CSAKPGAGRYTEAFF. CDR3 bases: TGCAGTGCTAAACCGGGGGCAGGACGATACACTGAAGCTTTCTTT.

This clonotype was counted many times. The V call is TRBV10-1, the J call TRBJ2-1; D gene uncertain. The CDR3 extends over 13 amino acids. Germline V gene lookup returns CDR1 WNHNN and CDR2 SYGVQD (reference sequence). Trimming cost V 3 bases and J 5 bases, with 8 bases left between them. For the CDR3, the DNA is TGCGCCAGCAGTGACCCTCCCGACAATGAGCAGTTCTTC. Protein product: CASSDPPDNEQFF.

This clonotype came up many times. The CDR3 DNA reads TGCAGCGCGGGCCGGGACGGTAGCACAGATACGCAGTATTTT. It is translated as CSAGRDGSTDTQYF. The gene calls are TRBV29-1 and TRBJ2-3, with D perhaps TRBD1 or TRBD2 (5 bases each). V shed 7 bases and J shed 0 bases, with 14 bases lying between them. The germline V gene has CDR1 SQVTM and CDR2 ANQGSEA. This CDR3 is built from 14 residues.

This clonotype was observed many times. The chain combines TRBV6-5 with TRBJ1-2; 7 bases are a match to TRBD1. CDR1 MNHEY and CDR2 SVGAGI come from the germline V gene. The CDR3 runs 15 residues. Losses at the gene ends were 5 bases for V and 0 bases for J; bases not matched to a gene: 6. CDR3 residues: CASSDTGTANYGYTF. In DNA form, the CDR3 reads TGTGCCAGCAGTGACACCGGGACAGCTAACTATGGCTACACCTTC.